This TCR beta chain was obtained from a study of human T cells and chemical hapten exposure. Study overall: The sensitizing agent was 2% DPC, placed on 2 cm by 2 cm of upper inner arm skin. Findings and caveats of the study: Patch test score rose with PT1 expanded TCRs, significant at 8, 16, 32, not 4.

This clonotype appeared many times. The antigen is not known. The CDR3 runs 16 residues. V lost 1 base and J lost 6; bases outside the gene matches: 7. Original methodology: With a range of about 20,000 to 690,600, the median per sample was roughly 95,000 TCRs. TCRdb processed the RACE reads anew with MiXCR; each CDR3 protein has one entry. TCRdb, not the authors, supplied the V and J calls. The sample yields around 82,000 distinct CDR3 sequences, more than 6.5% seen once. Time point in this sample: patch test 2, 6 weeks after DPC sensitization. Stated treatment: therapeutic diphenylcyclopropenone sensitization with weekly scalp DPC. Total RNA was extracted from unfractionated whole blood.

This chain uses TRBV12-3 or TRBV12-4 with TRBJ2-1; 9 bases are a match to TRBD2. The TCR was taken from a woman aged 25 to 45 with alopecia areata. Some clones in this sample may be carry-over from other donors' samples. Sequencing was performed on whole blood, taken in connection with sensitization to the hapten diphenylcyclopropenone (DPC). This CDR3 is CASSLGAGGKSNEQFF. The CDR3 nucleotides read TGTGCCAGCAGTTTAGGAGCGGGGGGTAAGAGCAATGAGCAGTTCTTC.